Below are 5 T cell receptor beta chains sequenced from a single sample in a study of shared T cell receptors in the human thymus (dated by TCRdb to the early 2020s). Receptor libraries were prepared by the immunoSEQ multiplex PCR assay. As stored in TCRdb, this immuneACCESS dataset retains in-frame rearrangements with V and J assigned. A fraction of the clones does not appear; measured against another copy, unresolved V genes explain less than half of the discrepancy, and the remainder lacks a known reason. A total of hundreds of thousands of clones appear in this sample, about 90% of them only once. The ten largest clonotypes hold about 0.0094% of the sample. These data were likewise used in another study, on human thymus T cells.

Sequencing input: thymocytes. These receptors came from a boy under three years old with a congenital heart defect. Donor details come from another sample of the same person, matched by shared clones.

The chain combines TRBV28 with TRBJ1-6, with 7 nucleotides matching TRBD1. Germline lookup yields CDR1 MDHEN and CDR2 SYDVKM. The CDR3 length is 17 residues. The junction had 11 bases not matched to a gene; V was cut back by 2 bases and J by 7 bases. The CDR3, as DNA: TGTGCCAGCAGTTTAACCACTGGACAGGTACCAAATTCACCCCTCCACTTT. This gives the protein CASSLTTGQVPNSPLHF.

This chain links TRBV7-9 with TRBJ2-7; D remains unclear. The V end lost 1 base, the J end lost 2 bases, and 21 bases lay between the germline ends. The germline V gene has CDR1 SEHNR and CDR2 FQNEAQ (reference sequence). The CDR3 runs to 18 residues. Here the CDR3 reads CASSLGLATVESAYEQYF. CDR3 coding DNA: TGTGCCAGCAGCTTAGGACTTGCGACGGTAGAGTCGGCCTACGAGCAGTACTTC.

This chain joins TRBV4-3 and TRBJ2-1; the match to TRBD2 covers 7 bases. CDR1 LGHNA and CDR2 YSLEER come from the germline V gene. CDR3 length: 16 residues. Unmatched junction bases numbered 6, after V lost 4 bases and J lost 0 bases. The CDR3 coding sequence is TGCGCCAGCAGCCGAGCCCTAGCGGACTCCTACAATGAGCAGTTCTTC. This translates into CASSRALADSYNEQFF.

The chain is built from TRBV28 and TRBJ1-5; D gene ambiguous. CDR1 MDHEN and CDR2 SYDVKM come from the germline V gene. V lost 4 bases and J 2 bases, leaving 15 bases between the germline ends. The CDR3 length is 16 residues. CDR3 loop: CASSWELGLRNQPQHF. DNA for the CDR3: TGTGCCAGCAGTTGGGAGTTGGGTTTACGCAATCAGCCCCAGCATTTT.

The V gene is TRBV7-9, the J gene TRBJ1-1, with unresolved D. V was pared by 5 bases and J by 4 bases, with 17 bases between. This CDR3 has 15 residues. Germline V CDR1 and CDR2: SEHNR, FQNEAQ (reference sequence). The DNA of the CDR3 is TGTGCCAGCAGCCAACCCCCGGAGACTTCCACTGAAGCTTTCTTT. It is translated as CASSQPPETSTEAFF.